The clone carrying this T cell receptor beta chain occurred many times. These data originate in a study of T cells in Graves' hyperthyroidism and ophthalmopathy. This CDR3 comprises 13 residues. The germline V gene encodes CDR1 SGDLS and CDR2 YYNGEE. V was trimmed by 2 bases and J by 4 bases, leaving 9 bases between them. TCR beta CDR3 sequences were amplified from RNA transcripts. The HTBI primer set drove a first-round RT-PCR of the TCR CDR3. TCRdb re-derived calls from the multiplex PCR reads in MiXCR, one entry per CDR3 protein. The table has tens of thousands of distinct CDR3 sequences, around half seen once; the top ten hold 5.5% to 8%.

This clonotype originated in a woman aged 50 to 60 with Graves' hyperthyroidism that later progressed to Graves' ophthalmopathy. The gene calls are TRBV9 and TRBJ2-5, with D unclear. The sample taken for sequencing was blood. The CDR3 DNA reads TGTGCCAGCAGCGTTCGATTGGGAGAGACCCAGTACTTC. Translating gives CASSVRLGETQYF.